These 8 T cell receptor beta chains originate from one sample sequenced in a study of PD-1 blockade in classical Hodgkin lymphoma. Some clones are missing from TCRdb's copy, which holds only in-frame ones; the method was immunoSEQ multiplex PCR. The sample has around 29,000 clones, about 90% seen once. As to time point: newly diagnosed, previously untreated cHL patient sample. From thawed PBMCs, CD4+ T cells were purified using magnetic negative selection. The material sequenced was CD4+ T cells from blood. Source of these receptors: a human donor with classical Hodgkin lymphoma.

This chain links TRBV6-6 with TRBJ1-5; a possible D gene is TRBD1 (5 bases). Trimming shortened V by 8 bases and J by 7 bases, and 15 bases separated the two germline ends. CDR1 and CDR2 from the germline V gene are MNHNY and SVGAGI (reference sequence). The length of the CDR3 is 13 residues. The CDR3: CASRNGGVQPQHF. The CDR3 DNA reads TGTGCCAGCCGAAACGGGGGGGTACAGCCCCAGCATTTT.

The chain joins TRBV7-2 to TRBJ2-3, with 11 bases identical to TRBD2. CDR1 is SGHTA and CDR2 is FQGNSA in the germline V gene. After removal of 5 bases from V and 3 bases from J, the junction contained 4 bases not matched to a gene. CDR3 size: 15 residues. In nucleotides, the CDR3 is TGTGCCAGCAGCGTTACTAGCGGGGGTACAGATACGCAGTATTTT. This translates into CASSVTSGGTDTQYF.

The J gene is TRBJ1-2, the V gene TRBV18; TRBD1 matches at 7 bases. Germline-derived CDR1 and CDR2 are KGHSH and LQKENI. This CDR3 contains 14 residues. V gave up 3 bases and J gave up 5 bases; unmatched junction bases: 6. This chain's CDR3 is CASSPPGGGYGYTF. Written as DNA, the CDR3 is TGTGCCAGCTCACCCCCAGGGGGTGGTTATGGCTACACCTTC.

The chain carries TRBV28 and TRBJ1-1, with a tentative D call TRBD1 (5 bases). CDR1 and CDR2 from the germline V gene are MDHEN and SYDVKM. The CDR3 extends over 15 amino acids. The germline V and J ends were trimmed by 1 base and 1 base, with 10 bases remaining between them. CDR3 in amino acids: CASSLSGWGNTEAFF. The CDR3 DNA sequence: TGTGCCAGCAGTTTATCAGGGTGGGGGAACACTGAAGCTTTCTTT.

The chain employs TRBV5-5 and TRBJ2-6; TRBD1 matches 10 bases. This CDR3 region has 17 residues. J was trimmed by 0 bases and V by 3 bases; bases with no gene match: 3. Germline V gene data show CDR1 as SGHKS and CDR2 as YYEKEE (reference sequence). The CDR3 DNA follows: TGTGCCAGCAGCTGGACAGGGGGGAGCTCTGGGGCCAACGTCCTGACTTTC. Residues: CASSWTGGSSGANVLTF. Full variable domain (missing parts from reference TRBV5-5 and TRBJ2-6): DAGVTQSPTHLIKTRGQQVTLRCSPISGHKSVSWYQQVLGQGPQFIFQYYEKEERGRGNFPDRFSARQFPNYSSELNVNALLLGDSALYLCASSWTGGSSGANVLTFGAGSRLTVL.

This chain connects TRBV11-3 to TRBJ2-7, with 9 bases fitting TRBD1. The CDR3 has 14 residues. V dropped 5 bases and J dropped 1; count of bases not matched to a gene: 3. Germline CDR1 is SGHNT and CDR2 is YENEEA. CDR3 nucleotides: TGTGCCAGCAGCCGAGGGACAGGGTCCTACGAGCAGTACTTC. Its translation is CASSRGTGSYEQYF. Based on the CDR3 plus reference TRBV11-3 and TRBJ2-7, the full variable domain is EAGVVQSPRYKIIEKKQPVAFWCNPISGHNTLYWYLQNLGQGPELLIRYENEEAVDDSQLPKDRFSAERLKGVDSTLKIQPAELGDSAVYLCASSRGTGSYEQYFGPGTRLTVT.

The CDR3 DNA reads TGTGCCAGCAGCCCTGGGGGAGCGGGAGGGTTCAATGAGCAGTTCTTC. Translated: CASSPGGAGGFNEQFF. The chain uses TRBV11-1 and TRBJ2-1; 10 positions agree with TRBD2. The CDR3 totals 16 residues. The V gene end was trimmed by 5 bases and the J gene end by 6 bases; junction bases not matched to a gene: 10. CDR1 SGHAT and CDR2 FQDESV come from the germline V gene (reference sequence).

J is TRBJ2-1 and V is TRBV19; 7 bases map to TRBD1. This CDR3 contains 14 residues. Losses at the gene ends were 10 bases for V and 1 base for J; bases not matched to a gene: 7. Germline V gene sequence: CDR1 LNHDA, CDR2 SQIVND (reference sequence). The CDR3 nucleotides are TGTGCCACCGAGGACAGGCCATCCTACAATGAGCAGTTCTTC. Translation gives CATEDRPSYNEQFF. Using reference TRBV19 and TRBJ2-1 for the parts outside the CDR3, the full variable domain is DGGITQSPKYLFRKEGQNVTLSCEQNLNHDAMYWYRQDPGQGLRLIYYSQIVNDFQKGDIAEGYSVSREKKESFPLTVTSAQKNPTAFYLCATEDRPSYNEQFFGPGTRLTVL.